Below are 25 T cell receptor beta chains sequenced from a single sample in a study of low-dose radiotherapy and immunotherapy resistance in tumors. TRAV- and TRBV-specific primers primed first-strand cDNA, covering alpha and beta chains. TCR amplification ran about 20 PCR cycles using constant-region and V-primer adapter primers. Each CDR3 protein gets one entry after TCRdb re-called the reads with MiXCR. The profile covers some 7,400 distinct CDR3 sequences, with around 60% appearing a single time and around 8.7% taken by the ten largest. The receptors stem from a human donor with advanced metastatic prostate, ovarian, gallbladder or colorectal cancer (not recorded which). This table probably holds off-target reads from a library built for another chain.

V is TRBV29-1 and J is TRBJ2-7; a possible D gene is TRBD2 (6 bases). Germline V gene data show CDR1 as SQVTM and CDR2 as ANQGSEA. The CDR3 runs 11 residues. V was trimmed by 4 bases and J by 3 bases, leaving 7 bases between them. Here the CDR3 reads CSVGDFYEQYF. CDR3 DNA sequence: TGCAGCGTTGGGGACTTCTACGAGCAGTACTTC.

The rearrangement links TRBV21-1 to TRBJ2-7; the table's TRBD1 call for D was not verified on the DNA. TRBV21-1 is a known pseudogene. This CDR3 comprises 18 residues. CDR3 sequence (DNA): TGTGCCAGCAGCAACTTCCCGGGACAGCCGAAGTCCGGATACGAGCAGTACTTC. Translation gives CASSNFPGQPKSGYEQYF.

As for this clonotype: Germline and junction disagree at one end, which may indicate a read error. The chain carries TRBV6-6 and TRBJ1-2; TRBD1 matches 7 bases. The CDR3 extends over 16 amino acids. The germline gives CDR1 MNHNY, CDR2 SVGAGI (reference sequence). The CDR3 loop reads CAISERRGTGEHGYTF. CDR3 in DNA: TGTGCCATCAGTGAGCGAAGGGGTACAGGGGAGCATGGCTACACCTTC.

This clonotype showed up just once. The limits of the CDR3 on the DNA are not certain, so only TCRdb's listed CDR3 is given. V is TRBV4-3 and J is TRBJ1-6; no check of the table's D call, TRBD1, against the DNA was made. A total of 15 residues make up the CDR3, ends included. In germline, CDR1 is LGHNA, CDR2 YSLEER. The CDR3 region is CASSQDWAGGSRVHF.

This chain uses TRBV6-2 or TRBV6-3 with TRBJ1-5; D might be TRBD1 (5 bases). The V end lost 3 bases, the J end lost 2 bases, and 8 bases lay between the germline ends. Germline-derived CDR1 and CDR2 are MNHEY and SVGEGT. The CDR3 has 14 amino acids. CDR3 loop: CASSYPTGNQPQHF. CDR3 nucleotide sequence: TGTGCCAGCAGTTATCCGACAGGCAATCAGCCCCAGCATTTT.

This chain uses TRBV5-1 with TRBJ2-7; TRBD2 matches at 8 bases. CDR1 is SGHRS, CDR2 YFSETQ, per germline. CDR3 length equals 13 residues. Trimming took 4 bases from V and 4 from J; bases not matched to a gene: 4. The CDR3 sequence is CASSRSGTYEQYF. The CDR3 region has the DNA TGCGCCAGCAGCCGTAGCGGGACGTACGAGCAGTACTTC.

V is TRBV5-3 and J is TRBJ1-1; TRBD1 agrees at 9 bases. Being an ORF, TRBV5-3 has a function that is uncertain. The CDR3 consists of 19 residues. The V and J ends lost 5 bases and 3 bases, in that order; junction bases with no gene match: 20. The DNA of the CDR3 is TGTGCCAGAAGACAGACGTTGGACAGGGGTCCTACAACGGACACTGAAGCTTTCTTT. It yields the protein CARRQTLDRGPTTDTEAFF.

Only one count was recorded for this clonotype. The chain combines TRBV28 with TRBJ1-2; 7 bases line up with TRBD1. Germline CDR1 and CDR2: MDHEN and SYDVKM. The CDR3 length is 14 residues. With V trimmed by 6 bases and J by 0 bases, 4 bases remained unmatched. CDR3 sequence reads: CASSPGTANYGYTF. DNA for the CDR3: TGTGCCAGCAGCCCTGGGACAGCTAACTATGGCTACACCTTC.

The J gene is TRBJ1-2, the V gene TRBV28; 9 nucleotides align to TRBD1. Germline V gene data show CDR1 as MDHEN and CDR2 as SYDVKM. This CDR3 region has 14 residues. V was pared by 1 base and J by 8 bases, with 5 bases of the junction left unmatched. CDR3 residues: CASSLLTGGAGYTF. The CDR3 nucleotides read TGTGCCAGCAGTTTATTGACAGGGGGAGCGGGCTACACCTTC.

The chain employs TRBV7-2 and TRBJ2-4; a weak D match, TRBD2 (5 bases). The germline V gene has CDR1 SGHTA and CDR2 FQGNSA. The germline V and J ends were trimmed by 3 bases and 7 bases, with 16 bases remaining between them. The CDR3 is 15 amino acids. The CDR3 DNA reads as TGTGCCAGCAGCTTTAATAGGGCCCGAGGGAACATTCAGTACTTC. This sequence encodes CASSFNRARGNIQYF.

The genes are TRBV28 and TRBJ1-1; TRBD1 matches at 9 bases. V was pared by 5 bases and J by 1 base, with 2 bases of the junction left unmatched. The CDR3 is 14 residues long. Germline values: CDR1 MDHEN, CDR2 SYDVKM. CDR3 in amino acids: CASSLDRGNTEAFF. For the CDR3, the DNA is TGTGCCAGCAGTCTGGACAGGGGGAACACTGAAGCTTTCTTT.

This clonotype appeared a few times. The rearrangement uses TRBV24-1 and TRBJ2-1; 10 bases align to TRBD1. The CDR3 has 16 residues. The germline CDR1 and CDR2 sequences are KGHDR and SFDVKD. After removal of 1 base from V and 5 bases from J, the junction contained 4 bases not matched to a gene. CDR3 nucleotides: TGTGCCACCAGTGATTTCACCGGGACAGGGGACAATGAGCAGTTCTTC. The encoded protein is CATSDFTGTGDNEQFF.

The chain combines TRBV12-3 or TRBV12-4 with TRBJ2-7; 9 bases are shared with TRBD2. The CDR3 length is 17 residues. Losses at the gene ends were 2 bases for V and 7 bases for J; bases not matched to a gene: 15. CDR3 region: CASSLSYPSGVRGEQYF. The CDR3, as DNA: TGTGCCAGCAGTTTATCTTATCCTAGCGGGGTCCGTGGTGAGCAGTACTTC.

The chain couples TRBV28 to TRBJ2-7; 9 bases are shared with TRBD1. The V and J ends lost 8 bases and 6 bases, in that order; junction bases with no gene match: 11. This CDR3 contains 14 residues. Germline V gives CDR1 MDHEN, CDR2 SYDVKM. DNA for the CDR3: TGTGCCAGCGCTAAAGGGACAGGGCCCCTCGAGCAGTACTTC. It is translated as CASAKGTGPLEQYF.

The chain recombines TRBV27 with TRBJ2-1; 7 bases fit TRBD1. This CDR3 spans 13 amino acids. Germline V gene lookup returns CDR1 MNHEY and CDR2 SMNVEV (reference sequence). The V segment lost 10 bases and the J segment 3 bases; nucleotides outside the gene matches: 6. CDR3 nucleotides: TGTGCCACGGGCGGACAGGACTACAATGAGCAGTTCTTC. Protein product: CATGGQDYNEQFF.

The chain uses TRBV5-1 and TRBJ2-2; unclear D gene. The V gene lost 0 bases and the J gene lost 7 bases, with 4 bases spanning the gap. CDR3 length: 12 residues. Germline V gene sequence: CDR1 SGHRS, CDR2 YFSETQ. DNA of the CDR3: TGCGCCAGCAGCTTGGAAGGCGGGGAGCTGTTTTTT. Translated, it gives CASSLEGGELFF.

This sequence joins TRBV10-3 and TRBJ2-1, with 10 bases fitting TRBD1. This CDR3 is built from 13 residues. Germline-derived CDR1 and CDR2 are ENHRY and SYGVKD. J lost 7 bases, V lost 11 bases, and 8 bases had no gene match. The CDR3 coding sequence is TGTGCCGTGTCGGACAGGGGGGGGAATGAGCAGTTCTTC. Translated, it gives CAVSDRGGNEQFF.

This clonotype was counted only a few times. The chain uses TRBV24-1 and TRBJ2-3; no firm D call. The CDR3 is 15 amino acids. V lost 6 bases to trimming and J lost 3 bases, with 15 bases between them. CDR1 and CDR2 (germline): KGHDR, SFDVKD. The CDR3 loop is CATSKTAVGTDTQYF. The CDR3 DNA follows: TGTGCCACCAGTAAAACTGCCGTGGGTACAGATACGCAGTATTTT.

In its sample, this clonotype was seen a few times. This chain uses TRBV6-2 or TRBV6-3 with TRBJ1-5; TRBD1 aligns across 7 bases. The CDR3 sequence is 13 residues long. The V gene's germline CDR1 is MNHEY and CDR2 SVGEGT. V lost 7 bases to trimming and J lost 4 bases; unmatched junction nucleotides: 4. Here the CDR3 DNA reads TGTGCCAGCAACGCAGGGGGGAATCAGCCCCAGCATTTT. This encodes CASNAGGNQPQHF.

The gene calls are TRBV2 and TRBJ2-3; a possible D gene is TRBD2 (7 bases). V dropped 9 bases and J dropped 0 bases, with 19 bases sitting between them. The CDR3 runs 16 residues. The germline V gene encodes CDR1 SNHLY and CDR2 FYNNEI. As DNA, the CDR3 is TGTGCCAGTGGGGCGGGGGCCAGTGCTAGCACAGATACGCAGTATTTT. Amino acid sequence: CASGAGASASTDTQYF.

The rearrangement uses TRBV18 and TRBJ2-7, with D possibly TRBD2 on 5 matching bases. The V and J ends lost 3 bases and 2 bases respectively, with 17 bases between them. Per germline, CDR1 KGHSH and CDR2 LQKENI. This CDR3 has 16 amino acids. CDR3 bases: TGTGCCAGCTCACCGGGCATTGGGCGGAGGACCTACGAGCAGTACTTC. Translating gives CASSPGIGRRTYEQYF.

The CDR3 DNA follows: TGTGCCAGCAGTTTATCGTTACTAGCGGGGGGATACAATGAGCAGTTCTTC. Protein product: CASSLSLLAGGYNEQFF. This sequence joins TRBV27 and TRBJ2-1; 12 bases line up with TRBD2. This CDR3 comprises 17 residues. CDR1 and CDR2 (germline): MNHEY, SMNVEV (reference sequence). V was pared by 0 bases and J by 4 bases, with 4 bases of the junction left unmatched.

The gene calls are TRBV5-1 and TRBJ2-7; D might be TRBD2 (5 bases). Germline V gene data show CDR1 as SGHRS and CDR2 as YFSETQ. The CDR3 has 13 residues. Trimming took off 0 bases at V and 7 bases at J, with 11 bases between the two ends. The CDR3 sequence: CASSLDLEGEQYF. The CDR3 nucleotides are TGCGCCAGCAGCTTGGATCTAGAGGGAGAGCAGTACTTC.

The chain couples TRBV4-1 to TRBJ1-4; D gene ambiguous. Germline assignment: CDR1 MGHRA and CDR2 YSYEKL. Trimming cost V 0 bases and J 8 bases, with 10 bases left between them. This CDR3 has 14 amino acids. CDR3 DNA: TGCGCCAGCAGCCAAGAGGTGGCGGTGGAAAAACTGTTTTTT. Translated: CASSQEVAVEKLFF.

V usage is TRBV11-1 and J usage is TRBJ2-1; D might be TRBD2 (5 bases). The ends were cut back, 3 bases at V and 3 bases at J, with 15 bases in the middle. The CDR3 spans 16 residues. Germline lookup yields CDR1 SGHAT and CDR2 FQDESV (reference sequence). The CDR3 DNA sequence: TGTGCCAGCAGCTTCGGAGGCGAATGGGGCTACAATGAGCAGTTCTTC. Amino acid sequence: CASSFGGEWGYNEQFF.